The 4 T cell receptor beta chains listed next were all sequenced from one sample in a study of blood T cell repertoires in COVID-19. Some clones are missing from TCRdb's copy, which holds only in-frame ones; the method was immunoSEQ multiplex PCR. The repertoire includes about 160,000 clones, less than 85% of them detected once, and about 7.7% sits in the top ten. Sequencing was performed on peripheral blood. Every receptor here comes from a woman aged 40 to 50 with COVID-19, enrolled during active disease.

This clone was detected a few times. This same CDR3 is encoded by further DNA sequences in the sample. The CDR3: CASSASGSSYEQYF. Written as DNA, the CDR3 is TGTGCCAGTAGTGCTAGCGGTAGCTCCTACGAGCAGTACTTC. The J gene is TRBJ2-7, the V gene TRBV19, with 7 bases identical to TRBD2. V gave up 5 bases and J gave up 0 bases; unmatched junction bases: 4. CDR1 and CDR2 from the germline V gene are LNHDA and SQIVND (reference sequence). The CDR3 has 14 residues.

This CDR3 reads CASSPGSGFRQPQHF. The CDR3 nucleotides are TGTGCCAGCAGCCCGGGGTCGGGGTTTAGACAGCCCCAGCATTTT. V usage is TRBV7-2 and J usage is TRBJ1-5; D is unclear. There are 15 residues in the CDR3. The V gene lost 5 bases and the J gene lost 7 bases, with 18 bases spanning the gap. Germline V CDR1 and CDR2: SGHTA, FQGNSA. The complete variable domain, with remaining parts taken from reference TRBV7-2 and TRBJ1-5, reads GAGVSQSPSNKVTEKGKDVELRCDPISGHTALYWYRQSLGQGLEFLIYFQGNSAPDKSGLPSDRFSAERTGGSVSTLTIQRTQQEDSAVYLCASSPGSGFRQPQHFGDGTRLSIL.

The chain combines TRBV5-4 with TRBJ1-3; D is possibly TRBD1 (6 bases). Per the germline V gene, CDR1 is SGHNT and CDR2 is YYREEE (reference sequence). Trimming shortened V by 1 base and J by 2 bases, and 10 bases separated the two germline ends. The CDR3 covers 15 residues. CDR3 sequence: CASSLNRATGNTIYF. CDR3 in DNA: TGTGCCAGCAGCTTGAACAGGGCGACTGGAAACACCATATATTTT.

The chain is built from TRBV7-6 and TRBJ1-3; 9 nucleotides agree with TRBD1. V shed 7 bases, J shed 0 bases, and the junction held 10 bases outside the gene matches. The CDR3 length is 17 residues. Germline CDR1 and CDR2: SGHVS and FNYEAQ. CDR3 amino acids: CASIRPGQGNSGNTIYF. In DNA, the CDR3 is TGTGCCAGCATCCGACCGGGACAGGGAAACTCTGGAAACACCATATATTTT.